A single sample is the source of the 20 T cell receptor beta chains below, sequenced in a study of shared clonotypes between healthy human individuals. Repertoires were generated with immunoSEQ multiplex PCR, while TCRdb's copy carries only in-frame clones and drops some. The sample records 2 million to 3 million clones, around 90% being singletons. Material: naive CD4+ T cells sorted from blood. Stated subset: CD45RA+ positively selected. Receptors were obtained from a man aged 18 to 29 in good health.

The chain joins TRBV7-9 to TRBJ1-6, with D uncertain. The CDR3 has 17 amino acids. Trimming took off 5 bases at V and 5 bases at J, with 19 bases between the two ends. CDR1 is SEHNR and CDR2 is FQNEAQ in the germline V gene (reference sequence). The CDR3 spells CASSPVDGITHNSPLHF. CDR3 DNA sequence: TGTGCCAGCAGCCCAGTCGACGGAATCACTCATAATTCACCCCTCCACTTT.

This sequence joins TRBV7-6 and TRBJ2-1; D unresolved. CDR3 length: 15 amino acids. V gave up 10 bases and J gave up 0 bases, with 16 bases separating them. Germline V gene lookup returns CDR1 SGHVS and CDR2 FNYEAQ. As DNA, the CDR3 is TGTGCCATCCAGGCATCCACGAGCTCCTACAATGAGCAGTTCTTC. Amino acid sequence: CAIQASTSSYNEQFF.

This rearrangement joins TRBV7-6 to TRBJ2-7; D ambiguous. CDR1 SGHVS and CDR2 FNYEAQ come from the germline V gene. This CDR3 is built from 14 residues. Between the trimmed V and J ends, which lost 5 bases and 0 bases, there was a span of 11 bases. The CDR3 reads CASSPTGLSYEQYF. For the CDR3, the DNA is TGTGCCAGCAGCCCGACGGGTCTCTCCTACGAGCAGTACTTC.

V gene TRBV6-5 combines with J gene TRBJ2-1, with TRBD2 as a possible D gene (5 bases). The CDR3 is made up of 16 amino acids. Germline CDR1 MNHEY, CDR2 SVGAGI. V was clipped by 0 bases and J by 9 bases, with 18 bases between them. The CDR3 DNA follows: TGTGCCAGCAGTTACTCGGGCGGGCGAGACCCGCGTGAGCAGTTCTTC. Amino acids: CASSYSGGRDPREQFF.

Regarding this clone: This sample also contains other DNA sequences that code for the same CDR3. The chain is built from TRBV5-6 and TRBJ1-1; no clear D. The V end was cut by 0 bases, the J end by 8 bases, with 5 bases between. The germline gives CDR1 SGHDT, CDR2 YYEEEE. The length of the CDR3 is 11 residues. In nucleotides, the CDR3 is TGTGCCAGCAGCTTGGGGCCAGAAGCTTTCTTT. This codes for CASSLGPEAFF. Filled out from reference TRBV5-6 and TRBJ1-1, the complete variable domain reads DAGVTQSPTHLIKTRGQQVTLRCSPKSGHDTVSWYQQALGQGPQFIFQYYEEEERQRGNFPDRFSGHQFPNYSSELNVNALLLGDSALYLCASSLGPEAFFGQGTRLTVV.

The chain uses TRBV7-9 and TRBJ2-1, with 8 bases matching TRBD2. Germline loops: CDR1 SEHNR, CDR2 FQNEAQ (reference sequence). The CDR3 covers 16 residues. V lost 6 bases to trimming and J lost 4 bases; unmatched junction nucleotides: 11. In DNA, the CDR3 is TGTGCCAGCAGGAACCCGTCTAGCGGGTCTTACAATGAGCAGTTCTTC. Translating it yields CASRNPSSGSYNEQFF.

The chain couples TRBV5-1 to TRBJ1-2; unclear D gene. Germline V lookup: CDR1 SGHRS, CDR2 YFSETQ. CDR3 length: 14 amino acids. The ends were cut back, 0 bases at V and 4 bases at J, with 10 bases in the middle. CDR3 protein: CASSLGASFYGYTF. In nucleotides, the CDR3 is TGCGCCAGCAGCTTGGGGGCCAGTTTCTATGGCTACACCTTC.

A word on this clone: Other DNA sequences of this sample code for an identical CDR3. The J gene is TRBJ2-5, the V gene TRBV18; 7 positions match TRBD2. Germline V gene lookup returns CDR1 KGHSH and CDR2 LQKENI. After removal of 1 base from V and 1 base from J, the junction contained 3 bases not matched to a gene. The CDR3 length is 15 residues. CDR3 protein: CASSPRGGVQETQYF. The CDR3 nucleotides are TGTGCCAGCTCACCACGGGGGGGGGTCCAAGAGACCCAGTACTTC.

This clone has only a few counts. The chain is built from TRBV25-1 and TRBJ1-5; D is uncertain. With 8 bases removed from V and 2 bases from J, the gap between germline ends came to 10 bases. CDR3 size: 13 residues. Germline V CDR1 and CDR2: MGHDK, SYGVNS. CDR3 DNA: TGTGCCAGCTCGGCCTGGGGCAATCAGCCCCAGCATTTT. This encodes CASSAWGNQPQHF.

About this clone itself: This CDR3 is also generated by other DNA sequences in the sample. The J gene is TRBJ1-3, the V gene TRBV5-1; no clear D gene. The CDR3 contains 13 residues. Per germline, CDR1 SGHRS and CDR2 YFSETQ. V was pared by 4 bases and J by 4 bases, with 9 bases between. CDR3 protein: CASSPGPGNTIYF. Here the CDR3 DNA reads TGCGCCAGCAGCCCTGGACCCGGAAACACCATATATTTT.

CDR3 sequence: CAISEDMVSGANVLTF. As DNA, the CDR3 is TGTGCCATCAGTGAGGATATGGTCTCTGGGGCCAACGTCCTGACTTTC. The chain carries TRBV10-3 and TRBJ2-6; D uncertain. The CDR3 is made up of 16 amino acids. Deletions cut 2 bases from V and 0 bases from J, with 8 bases between. CDR1 and CDR2 from the germline V gene are ENHRY and SYGVKD.

The chain is built from TRBV11-2 and TRBJ2-1; possible D gene TRBD1, 6 bases. Trimming took 5 bases from V and 0 from J, leaving 14 bases between them. The CDR3 extends over 16 amino acids. In germline, CDR1 is SGHAT, CDR2 FQNNGV. In DNA, the CDR3 is TGTGCCAGCAGCGCTTCCAGGGGCAGCTCCTACAATGAGCAGTTCTTC. The encoded protein is CASSASRGSSYNEQFF.

With respect to this clone: This sample also contains other DNA sequences that code for the same CDR3. The chain employs TRBV10-3 and TRBJ2-3; 11 nucleotides match TRBD2. Unmatched junction bases numbered 2, after V lost 2 bases and J lost 4 bases. Looked up from germline, CDR1 is ENHRY and CDR2 is SYGVKD. This CDR3 has 15 residues. This CDR3 reads CAISETSGSSDTQYF. The DNA of the CDR3 is TGTGCCATCAGTGAGACTAGCGGGAGCTCAGATACGCAGTATTTT.

V is TRBV12-5 and J is TRBJ2-2; TRBD2 might be the D (6 bases). This CDR3 is built from 18 residues. V lost 1 base, J lost 4 bases, and 19 bases lay in between. Germline values: CDR1 LGHNT, CDR2 FRNRAP. CDR3 nucleotide sequence: TGTGCTAGTGGTTTGGACACTCCTTGGGGACTGAGCACCGGGGAGCTGTTTTTT. This codes for CASGLDTPWGLSTGELFF. The whole variable domain, remainder taken from reference TRBV12-5 and TRBJ2-2, is DARVTQTPRHKVTEMGQEVTMRCQPILGHNTVFWYRQTMMQGLELLAYFRNRAPLDDSGMPKDRFSAEMPDATLATLKIQPSEPRDSAVYFCASGLDTPWGLSTGELFFGEGSRLTVL.

The chain links TRBV5-6 to TRBJ2-5, with 7 positions matching TRBD2. This CDR3 spans 12 amino acids. After removal of 4 bases from V and 13 bases from J, the junction contained 10 bases not matched to a gene. Per the germline V gene, CDR1 is SGHDT and CDR2 is YYEEEE. CDR3 DNA sequence: TGTGCCAGCAGCCTCAGGGTAGGGGAGGGGTACTTC. Its translation: CASSLRVGEGYF.

The chain is built from TRBV11-2 and TRBJ2-3; D is undetermined. CDR3 length: 15 residues. Trimming took 0 bases from V and 0 from J, leaving 7 bases between them. CDR1 and CDR2 (germline): SGHAT, FQNNGV. The CDR3 reads CASSLDADSTDTQYF. The CDR3 DNA is TGTGCCAGCAGCTTAGATGCCGACAGCACAGATACGCAGTATTTT.

The V call is TRBV7-6, the J call TRBJ2-7, with D possibly matching TRBD2 (5 bases). Germline V gene sequence: CDR1 SGHVS, CDR2 FNYEAQ. Trimming cost V 5 bases and J 6 bases, with 20 bases left between them. The CDR3 spans 15 residues. CDR3 residues: CASSRITGDFSEQYF. CDR3 nucleotides: TGTGCCAGCAGCCGCATCACCGGGGATTTTTCCGAGCAGTACTTC.

The rearrangement joins TRBV7-9 to TRBJ2-5; D remains unclear. Germline CDR1 and CDR2: SEHNR and FQNEAQ (reference sequence). This CDR3 contains 15 residues. Trimming removed 7 bases from V and 5 bases from J, with 20 bases in between. The CDR3 is CASTPEGGRLETQYF. DNA for the CDR3: TGTGCCAGCACCCCCGAAGGCGGACGGCTGGAGACCCAGTACTTC.

The chain recombines TRBV28 with TRBJ1-5; a possible D gene is TRBD1 (5 bases). V dropped 7 bases and J dropped 0 bases, with 13 bases sitting between them. The CDR3 length is 15 residues. CDR1 and CDR2 (germline): MDHEN, SYDVKM. This CDR3 is CASIVGGDSNQPQHF. The CDR3 bases are TGTGCCAGCATCGTTGGGGGGGATAGCAATCAGCCCCAGCATTTT.

Comment on this clone: Other nucleotide sequences in the sample specify the same CDR3. This CDR3 reads CAWSSGGNYGYTF. CDR3 in DNA: TGTGCCTGGAGTAGCGGCGGAAACTATGGCTACACCTTC. The rearrangement joins TRBV30 to TRBJ1-2, with D hard to call. Germline V lookup: CDR1 GTSNPN, CDR2 SVGIG (reference sequence). V lost 2 bases, J lost 2 bases, and 9 bases lay in between. The CDR3 length is 13 residues.